This TCR beta chain was sequenced for a study of early T cells in non-severe SARS-CoV-2 infection. Study background: Bulk RNA taken from unsorted whole blood was sequenced, leaving chains unpaired. Findings and caveats of the study: A preference for anti-spike CD8 responses marked VDJdb matching, which missed private and CD4 specificities.

As regards this clonotype: Its antigen is still unknown.

Germline CDR1 SQVTM, CDR2 ANQGSEA. Trimming removed 1 base from V and 4 bases from J, with 7 bases in between. This CDR3 contains 12 residues. The library protocol tagged individual cDNA molecules with unique molecular identifiers. MiXCR was run by TCRdb on the 5' RACE reads, yielding one entry per CDR3 protein. The sample has over 50,000 distinct CDR3 sequences; 9.5% to 14% are singletons. The sequenced sample consisted of whole blood. The source of this sequence is an adult who was a healthcare worker with PCR-confirmed SARS-CoV-2 infection or an uninfected control (not recorded which). The V call is TRBV29-1, the J call TRBJ1-1; D unclear. CDR3 loop: CSVEGASTEAFF. CDR3 nucleotide sequence: TGCAGCGTTGAAGGTGCCAGCACTGAAGCTTTCTTT.